The 31 T cell receptor beta chains below all came from one sample that was sequenced in a study of blood T cell repertoires in COVID-19. Sequencing used immunoSEQ multiplex PCR; TCRdb keeps in-frame clones, though not all of them. This sample has almost 40,000 clones; about 85% occur once, and the top ten carry about 4%. The material sequenced was peripheral blood. All receptors derive from a man in his sixties with acute or convalescent COVID-19.

Concerning this clone itself: The sample contains more than one DNA sequence encoding this CDR3. V is TRBV19 and J is TRBJ1-1; no definite D call. Trimming took 3 bases from V and 5 from J, leaving 10 bases between them. The CDR3 runs to 13 residues. Germline values: CDR1 LNHDA, CDR2 SQIVND (reference sequence). The CDR3 DNA follows: TGTGCCAGTAGTATTGGACTCAGTACTGAAGCTTTCTTT. It is translated as CASSIGLSTEAFF.

The V gene is TRBV6-5, the J gene TRBJ1-6, with a tentative D call TRBD1 (6 bases). Germline V gene data show CDR1 as MNHEY and CDR2 as SVGAGI. The V end lost 4 bases, the J end lost 5 bases, and 9 bases lay between the germline ends. The CDR3 has 14 amino acids. CDR3 DNA sequence: TGTGCCAGCAGTTCCCCAGGGGATAATTCACCCCTCCACTTT. Protein product: CASSSPGDNSPLHF.

The chain combines TRBV11-2 with TRBJ2-3, with TRBD1 identical over 9 bases. V trimming: 6 bases; J trimming: 6 bases; junction bases outside the gene matches: 13. Germline V lookup: CDR1 SGHAT, CDR2 FQNNGV. The CDR3 totals 16 residues. Here the CDR3 DNA reads TGTGCCAGCAGAACCATTACAGGGGGCGCAGGGGATACGCAGTATTTT. This encodes CASRTITGGAGDTQYF.

The V gene is TRBV5-4, the J gene TRBJ2-1; TRBD2 aligns across 10 bases. From germline, CDR1 is SGHNT and CDR2 YYREEE (reference sequence). V was pared by 0 bases and J by 8 bases, with 8 bases of the junction left unmatched. The CDR3 spans 16 residues. CDR3 sequence reads: CASSLARLAGADEQFF. The DNA for the CDR3 is TGTGCCAGCAGCTTGGCGAGGCTAGCGGGAGCTGATGAGCAGTTCTTC.

The chain is built from TRBV5-1 and TRBJ2-1; 9 bases align to TRBD1. This CDR3 has 15 amino acids. From germline, CDR1 is SGHRS and CDR2 YFSETQ. The junction had 5 bases not matched to a gene; V was cut back by 0 bases and J by 7 bases. CDR3 bases: TGCGCCAGCAGCTTGGAGGGGACAGGGTCAAATGAGCAGTTCTTC. Residues: CASSLEGTGSNEQFF.

V usage is TRBV21-1 and J usage is TRBJ2-2; the table's D gene call, TRBD2, was not cross checked with the DNA. TRBV21-1 is classified as a pseudogene. The CDR3 totals 16 residues. The CDR3 region is CASSKPSGRGTGELFF. In DNA form, the CDR3 reads TGTGCCAGCAGCAAACCTAGCGGGAGAGGCACCGGGGAGCTGTTTTTT.

The chain employs TRBV6-5 and TRBJ1-5; 8 bases are a match to TRBD1. Germline V lookup: CDR1 MNHEY, CDR2 SVGAGI. The CDR3 spans 13 residues. The trim removed 6 bases at V and 5 bases at J, leaving 3 bases unmatched. The CDR3 region is CASSPQGDQPQHF. CDR3 in DNA: TGTGCCAGCAGCCCACAGGGGGATCAGCCCCAGCATTTT.

The chain combines TRBV9 with TRBJ1-1; perhaps TRBD1 as D (6 bases). Trimming removed 4 bases from V and 8 bases from J, with 21 bases in between. CDR1 SGDLS and CDR2 YYNGEE come from the germline V gene. The CDR3 is 15 amino acids. DNA of the CDR3: TGTGCCAGCAGCTCCCAGGGGTGGGGGATGGAAGAAGCTTTCTTT. This codes for CASSSQGWGMEEAFF.

The chain is built from TRBV5-3 and TRBJ1-1; TRBD1 is a possible D gene (5 bases). TRBV5-3 is flagged as an ORF with uncertain function. This CDR3 is built from 14 residues. Trimming stripped 8 bases from V and 0 bases from J, with 14 bases between. CDR3 sequence: CARGRGSMNTEAFF. CDR3 nucleotides: TGTGCCAGGGGGAGGGGCAGCATGAACACTGAAGCTTTCTTT.

The chain links TRBV6-6 to TRBJ2-6; 9 nucleotides match TRBD1. Germline lookup yields CDR1 MNHNY and CDR2 SVGAGI (reference sequence). V shed 5 bases and J 0 bases; nucleotides not matched to a gene: 8. The length of the CDR3 is 18 residues. As DNA, the CDR3 is TGTGCCAGCAGTCTAACCGGGACAGGGAGCTCTGGGGCCAACGTCCTGACTTTC. Amino acid sequence: CASSLTGTGSSGANVLTF.

This clone was counted once. The chain employs TRBV7-3 and TRBJ2-3, with 11 bases identical to TRBD2. Germline V gene lookup returns CDR1 SGHTA and CDR2 FQGTGA. The CDR3 is 15 amino acids. V was pared by 4 bases and J by 2 bases, with 2 bases of the junction left unmatched. CDR3: CASSSTSGTTDTQYF. The DNA for the CDR3 is TGTGCCAGCAGCTCGACTAGCGGGACCACAGATACGCAGTATTTT. The full variable domain, with the rest looked up from reference TRBV7-3 and TRBJ2-3, is GAGVSQTPSNKVTEKGKYVELRCDPISGHTALYWYRQSLGQGPEFLIYFQGTGAADDSGLPNDRFFAVRPEGSVSTLKIQRTERGDSAVYLCASSSTSGTTDTQYFGPGTRLTVL.

The chain combines TRBV11-2 with TRBJ2-5, with 14 bases aligning to TRBD2. This CDR3 region has 16 residues. Unmatched junction bases numbered 7, after V lost 5 bases and J lost 5 bases. CDR1 and CDR2 from the germline V gene are SGHAT and FQNNGV. DNA of the CDR3: TGTGCCAGCAGCCAAGGACTAGCGGGAGGTGGGGAGACCCAGTACTTC. Protein: CASSQGLAGGGETQYF.

The rearrangement links TRBV27 to TRBJ1-2; no clear D gene. V was trimmed by 6 bases and J by 4 bases, leaving 18 bases between them. The V gene's germline CDR1 is MNHEY and CDR2 SMNVEV (reference sequence). The CDR3 extends over 15 amino acids. The CDR3 loop is CASSPAGGVRYGYTF. The CDR3 DNA reads TGTGCCAGCAGCCCAGCCGGCGGGGTTCGCTATGGCTACACCTTC.

This clone appeared a few times. V and J are TRBV6-6 and TRBJ1-1; 8 bases align to TRBD1. Germline V lookup: CDR1 MNHNY, CDR2 SVGAGI (reference sequence). With V trimmed by 5 bases and J by 1 base, 3 bases remained unmatched. CDR3 size: 14 residues. The CDR3 is CASSPGGPNTEAFF. As DNA, the CDR3 is TGTGCCAGCAGTCCAGGGGGCCCGAACACTGAAGCTTTCTTT.

CDR3 amino acids: CATSDPDRAYGYTF. CDR3 nucleotide sequence: TGTGCCACCAGTGATCCGGACAGGGCCTATGGCTACACCTTC. The rearrangement uses TRBV24-1 and TRBJ1-2, with 8 bases lining up with TRBD1. Per the germline V gene, CDR1 is KGHDR and CDR2 is SFDVKD. The CDR3 is 14 residues long. Trimming took 3 bases from V and 4 from J; bases not matched to a gene: 3.

The genes are TRBV6-2 or TRBV6-3 and TRBJ2-7, with TRBD2 as a possible D gene (6 bases). The V gene lost 1 base and the J gene lost 3 bases, with 13 bases spanning the gap. This CDR3 has 15 residues. From germline, CDR1 is MNHEY and CDR2 SVGEGT. The DNA of the CDR3 is TGTGCCAGCAGTTACTTTGTTCGGGGACTCTACGAGCAGTACTTC. This sequence encodes CASSYFVRGLYEQYF.

The chain couples TRBV28 to TRBJ1-3, with TRBD1 matching 8 bases. V was pared by 6 bases and J by 4 bases, with 14 bases of the junction left unmatched. Germline assignment: CDR1 MDHEN and CDR2 SYDVKM. The CDR3 sequence is 17 residues long. CDR3 in amino acids: CASSTTGGPLSGNTIYF. CDR3 in DNA: TGTGCCAGCAGCACTACAGGGGGTCCTCTCAGCGGAAACACCATATATTTT.

The chain links TRBV6-5 to TRBJ2-7; TRBD1 aligns across 9 bases. Germline trimming cut 6 bases from V and 4 bases from J; bases unmatched to any gene: 7. There are 14 residues in the CDR3. Germline CDR1 and CDR2: MNHEY and SVGAGI. The CDR3 spells CASRAGTGQYEQYF. The CDR3, as DNA: TGTGCCAGCAGGGCCGGGACAGGGCAGTACGAGCAGTACTTC.

To note about this clone: Germline is not matched at one junction end, which may reflect a read error. The chain links TRBV6-5 to TRBJ1-3; D is unclear. Germline assignment: CDR1 MNHEY and CDR2 SVGAGI. This CDR3 has 15 residues. In DNA, the CDR3 is TGTGCCAGCAGGTACTCGGCCGGGTCTGGAAACACCATATATTTT. Encoded protein: CASRYSAGSGNTIYF.

The chain links TRBV5-4 to TRBJ1-2; D gene uncertain. The CDR3 covers 14 residues. The germline V gene encodes CDR1 SGHNT and CDR2 YYREEE (reference sequence). V was trimmed by 0 bases and J by 1 base, leaving 7 bases between them. Written as DNA, the CDR3 is TGTGCCAGCAGCTTGGCCCAGTTTAACTATGGCTACACCTTC. It specifies CASSLAQFNYGYTF.

This chain links TRBV4-2 with TRBJ2-3; D unresolved. Trimming took off 6 bases at V and 6 bases at J, with 7 bases between the two ends. Germline-derived CDR1 and CDR2 are LGHNA and YNFKEQ. The CDR3 covers 11 residues. The CDR3 region has the DNA TGTGCCAGCAGATTCGAGGATACGCAGTATTTT. This codes for CASRFEDTQYF.

The sample holds a few counts of this clone. CDR3 amino acids: CAWSVQRGRGTDTQYF. DNA of the CDR3: TGTGCCTGGAGTGTGCAGCGGGGGCGAGGGACAGATACGCAGTATTTT. The chain carries TRBV30 and TRBJ2-3; 8 nucleotides match TRBD2. Germline values: CDR1 GTSNPN, CDR2 SVGIG (reference sequence). V lost 0 bases and J lost 3; bases outside the gene matches: 8. The length of the CDR3 is 16 residues.

In nucleotides, the CDR3 is TGTGCCAGCAGCTTAAGCGGACAGGGGGAAGCTTTCTTT. Its translation: CASSLSGQGEAFF. The rearrangement links TRBV7-3 to TRBJ1-1; 9 bases line up with TRBD1. CDR1 is SGHTA and CDR2 is FQGTGA in the germline V gene. The CDR3 is made up of 13 amino acids. V dropped 1 base and J dropped 8; count of bases not matched to a gene: 2. The entire variable domain, with the rest obtained from reference TRBV7-3 and TRBJ1-1, is as follows: GAGVSQTPSNKVTEKGKYVELRCDPISGHTALYWYRQSLGQGPEFLIYFQGTGAADDSGLPNDRFFAVRPEGSVSTLKIQRTERGDSAVYLCASSLSGQGEAFFGQGTRLTVV.

The J gene is TRBJ1-1, the V gene TRBV12-3 or TRBV12-4, with no clear D. V was pared by 7 bases and J by 4 bases, with 13 bases between. The CDR3 runs 13 residues. The CDR3 loop reads CASTNSHSTEAFF. CDR3 bases: TGTGCCAGCACTAACAGCCATTCCACTGAAGCTTTCTTT.

V and J are TRBV4-3 and TRBJ2-3; 7 nucleotides match TRBD2. Germline CDR1 reads LGHNA; CDR2 reads YSLEER. The CDR3 totals 15 residues. V was pared by 4 bases and J by 0 bases, with 4 bases of the junction left unmatched. The DNA of the CDR3 is TGCGCCAGCAGCCGCGGGGGTGAGAGCACAGATACGCAGTATTTT. It codes for CASSRGGESTDTQYF.

V gene TRBV3-1 (or the pseudogene TRBV3-2) combines with J gene TRBJ2-5; D possibly corresponds to TRBD1 (6 bases). Germline CDR1 LGHDT, CDR2 YNNKEL (reference sequence). This CDR3 is 17 amino acids long. The germline V and J ends were trimmed by 4 bases and 3 bases, with 21 bases remaining between them. The CDR3 is CASSPLPGVRPEETQYF. The CDR3 nucleotides read TGTGCCAGCAGCCCACTGCCAGGGGTGAGACCCGAAGAGACCCAGTACTTC.

The chain employs TRBV10-3 and TRBJ1-2; 7 bases agree with TRBD1. In germline, CDR1 is ENHRY, CDR2 SYGVKD. There are 13 residues in the CDR3. The J segment lost 4 bases and the V segment lost 7 bases, leaving 6 bases of the junction unmatched. Here the CDR3 DNA reads TGTGCCATCAACCCGACAGGGTCCTATGGCTACACCTTC. Protein product: CAINPTGSYGYTF.

The rearrangement uses TRBV11-2 and TRBJ2-7; TRBD2 aligns across 8 bases. The length of the CDR3 is 14 residues. V lost 7 bases to trimming and J lost 7 bases; unmatched junction nucleotides: 12. Germline CDR1 is SGHAT and CDR2 is FQNNGV. This CDR3 reads CASTGGGSTWEQYF. The CDR3, as DNA: TGTGCCAGCACCGGGGGGGGATCAACGTGGGAGCAGTACTTC.

In this sample, this clone is medium-sized. The rearrangement joins TRBV7-2 to TRBJ1-1; no definite D call. The V gene's germline CDR1 is SGHTA and CDR2 FQGNSA. V was trimmed by 2 bases and J by 3 bases, leaving 10 bases between them. The CDR3 consists of 14 residues. CDR3 residues: CASSLSFTYTEAFF. As DNA, the CDR3 is TGTGCCAGCAGCTTATCCTTCACATACACTGAAGCTTTCTTT.

The V call is TRBV20-1, the J call TRBJ2-5; TRBD1 might be the D (6 bases). The V end was cut by 8 bases, the J end by 4 bases, with 11 bases between. The length of the CDR3 is 11 residues. Per germline, CDR1 DFQATT and CDR2 SNEGSKA (reference sequence). The CDR3 DNA is TGCAGTCCCAGGGGATTAGAGACCCAGTACTTC. Its translation: CSPRGLETQYF.

The gene calls are TRBV20-1 and TRBJ2-1; maybe TRBD2 (6 bases). The germline gives CDR1 DFQATT, CDR2 SNEGSKA (reference sequence). V was shortened by 6 bases and J by 9 bases, with 12 bases between the two germline ends. The CDR3 is 11 amino acids. The CDR3, as DNA: TGCAGTGCGGGGGGAATCGGTGAGCAGTTCTTC. As protein: CSAGGIGEQFF.